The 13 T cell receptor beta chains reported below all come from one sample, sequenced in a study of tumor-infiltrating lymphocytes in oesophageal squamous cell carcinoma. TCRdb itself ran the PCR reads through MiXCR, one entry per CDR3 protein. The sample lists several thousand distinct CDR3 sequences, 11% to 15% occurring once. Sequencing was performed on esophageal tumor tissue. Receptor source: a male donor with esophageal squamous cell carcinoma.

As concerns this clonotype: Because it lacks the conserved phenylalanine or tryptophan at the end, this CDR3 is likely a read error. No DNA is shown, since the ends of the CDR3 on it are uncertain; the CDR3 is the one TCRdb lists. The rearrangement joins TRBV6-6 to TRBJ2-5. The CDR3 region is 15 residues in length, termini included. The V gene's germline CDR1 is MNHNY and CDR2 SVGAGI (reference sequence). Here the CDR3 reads CASSFLDGYGYTFGS.

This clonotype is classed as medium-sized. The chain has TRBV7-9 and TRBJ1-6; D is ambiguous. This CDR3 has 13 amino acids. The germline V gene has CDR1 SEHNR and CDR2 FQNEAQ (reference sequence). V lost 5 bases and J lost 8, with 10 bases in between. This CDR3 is CASSRAKDSPLHF. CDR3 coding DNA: TGTGCCAGCAGCCGTGCCAAGGATTCACCCCTCCACTTT.

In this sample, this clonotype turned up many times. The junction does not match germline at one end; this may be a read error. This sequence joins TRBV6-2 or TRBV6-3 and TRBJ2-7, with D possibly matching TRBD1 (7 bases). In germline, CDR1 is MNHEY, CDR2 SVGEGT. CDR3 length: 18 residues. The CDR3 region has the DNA TGTGCCAGCAGTTACGCGGCCAGGGGGGCTTCCTATAATTCACCCCTCCACTTC. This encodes CASSYAARGASYNSPLHF.

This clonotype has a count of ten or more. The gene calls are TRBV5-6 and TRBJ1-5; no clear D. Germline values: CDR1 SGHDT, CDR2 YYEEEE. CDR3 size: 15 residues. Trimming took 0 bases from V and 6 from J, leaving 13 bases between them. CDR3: CASSLGRARGQPQHF. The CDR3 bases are TGTGCCAGCAGCTTGGGCCGGGCACGAGGTCAGCCCCAGCATTTT. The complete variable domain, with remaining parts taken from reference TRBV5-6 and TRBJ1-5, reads DAGVTQSPTHLIKTRGQQVTLRCSPKSGHDTVSWYQQALGQGPQFIFQYYEEEERQRGNFPDRFSGHQFPNYSSELNVNALLLGDSALYLCASSLGRARGQPQHFGDGTRLSIL.

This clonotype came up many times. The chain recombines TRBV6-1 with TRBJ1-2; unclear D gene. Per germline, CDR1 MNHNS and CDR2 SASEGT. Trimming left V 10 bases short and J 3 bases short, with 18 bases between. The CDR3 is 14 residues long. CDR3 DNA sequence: TGTGCCACCACCTCTCTTGAGGGATACTATGGCTACACCTTC. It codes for CATTSLEGYYGYTF.

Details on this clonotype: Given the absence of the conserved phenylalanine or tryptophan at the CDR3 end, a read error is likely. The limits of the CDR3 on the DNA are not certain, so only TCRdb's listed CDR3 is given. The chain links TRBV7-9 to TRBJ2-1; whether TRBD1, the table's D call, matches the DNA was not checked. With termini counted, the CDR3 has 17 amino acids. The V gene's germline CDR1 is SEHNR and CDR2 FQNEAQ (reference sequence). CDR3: CASSLATGSNSPLHFGN.

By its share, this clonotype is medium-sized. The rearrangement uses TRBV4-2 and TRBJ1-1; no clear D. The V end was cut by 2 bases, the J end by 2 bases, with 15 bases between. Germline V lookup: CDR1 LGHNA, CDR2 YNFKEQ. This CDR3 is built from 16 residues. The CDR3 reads CASSQIMGSPNTEAFF. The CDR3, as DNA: TGTGCCAGCAGCCAAATCATGGGCAGCCCAAACACTGAAGCTTTCTTT.

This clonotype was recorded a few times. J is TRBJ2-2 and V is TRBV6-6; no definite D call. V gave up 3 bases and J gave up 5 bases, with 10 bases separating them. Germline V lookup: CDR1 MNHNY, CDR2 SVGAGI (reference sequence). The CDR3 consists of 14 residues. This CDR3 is CASSYYGQTGELFF. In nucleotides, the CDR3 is TGTGCCAGCAGTTATTATGGGCAAACCGGGGAGCTGTTTTTT.

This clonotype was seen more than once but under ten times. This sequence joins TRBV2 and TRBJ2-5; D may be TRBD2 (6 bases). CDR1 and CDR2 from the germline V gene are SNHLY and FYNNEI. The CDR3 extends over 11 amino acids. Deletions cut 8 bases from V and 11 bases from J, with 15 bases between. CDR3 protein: CASAGLNEQYF. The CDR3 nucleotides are TGTGCCAGCGCGGGGTTGAATGAGCAGTACTTC.

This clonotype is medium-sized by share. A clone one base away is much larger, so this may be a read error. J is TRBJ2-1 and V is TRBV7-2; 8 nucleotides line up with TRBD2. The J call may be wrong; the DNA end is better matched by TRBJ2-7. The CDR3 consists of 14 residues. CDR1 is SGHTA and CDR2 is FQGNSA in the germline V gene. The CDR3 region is CASDPGGGYNEQYF. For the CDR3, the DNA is TGTGCCAGCGATCCGGGGGGGGGCTACAATGAGCAGTACTTC.

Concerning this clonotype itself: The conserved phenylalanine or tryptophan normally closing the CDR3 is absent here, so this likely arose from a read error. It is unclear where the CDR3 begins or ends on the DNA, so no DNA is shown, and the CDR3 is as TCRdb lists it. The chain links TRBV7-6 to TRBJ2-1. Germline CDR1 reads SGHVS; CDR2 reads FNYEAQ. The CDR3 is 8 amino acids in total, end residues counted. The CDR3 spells CASSSNLR.

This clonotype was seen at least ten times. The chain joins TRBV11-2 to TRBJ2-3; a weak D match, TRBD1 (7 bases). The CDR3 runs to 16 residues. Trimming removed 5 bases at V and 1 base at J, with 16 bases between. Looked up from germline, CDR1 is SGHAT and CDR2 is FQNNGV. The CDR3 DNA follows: TGTGCCAGCAGCCTCCTGGAGGGGGCCCGCACAGATACGCAGTATTTT. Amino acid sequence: CASSLLEGARTDTQYF.

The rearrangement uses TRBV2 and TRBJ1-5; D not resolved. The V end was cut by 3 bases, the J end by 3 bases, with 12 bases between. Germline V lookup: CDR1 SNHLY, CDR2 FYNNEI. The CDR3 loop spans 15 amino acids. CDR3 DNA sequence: TGTGCCAGCAGTGACCGAGGGATCTACAATCAGCCCCAGCATTTT. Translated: CASSDRGIYNQPQHF.